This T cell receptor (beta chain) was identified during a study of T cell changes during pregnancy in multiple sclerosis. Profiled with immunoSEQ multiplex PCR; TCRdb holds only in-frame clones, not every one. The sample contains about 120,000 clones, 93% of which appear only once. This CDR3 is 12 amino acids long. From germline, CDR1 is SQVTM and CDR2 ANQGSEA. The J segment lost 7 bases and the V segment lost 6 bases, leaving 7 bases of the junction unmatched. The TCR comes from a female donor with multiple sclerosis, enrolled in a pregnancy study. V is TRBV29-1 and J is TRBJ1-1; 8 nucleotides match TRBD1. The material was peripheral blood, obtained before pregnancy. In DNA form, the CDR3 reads TGCAGCGTCGATATTGGGACAGGTGAAGCTTTCTTT. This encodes CSVDIGTGEAFF.